One and the same sample provided the 25 T cell receptor beta chains below, sequenced in a study of cytomegalovirus exposure and HLA in healthy donors. PCR primers comprised 60 Vbeta and 13 Jbeta primers. Sequenced by immunoSEQ multiplex PCR; TCRdb stores in-frame clones only, minus some. The repertoire includes around 190,000 clones, around 82% of them detected once, and roughly 14% sits in the top ten. Sequenced: PBMCs. Receptors were obtained from a woman aged 25 to 39 in good health and CMV-seropositive.

This clone appeared a few times. The chain joins TRBV28 to TRBJ2-7; no definite D call. Per germline, CDR1 MDHEN and CDR2 SYDVKM. The CDR3 loop spans 11 amino acids. V was trimmed by 3 bases and J by 3 bases, leaving 3 bases between them. CDR3 sequence (DNA): TGTGCCAGCAGTTTTTACTACGAGCAGTACTTC. Its translation is CASSFYYEQYF.

This clone was counted once. The chain links TRBV30 to TRBJ2-7; TRBD2 aligns across 8 bases. V lost 6 bases, J lost 3 bases, and 4 bases stayed unmatched. Per the germline V gene, CDR1 is GTSNPN and CDR2 is SVGIG (reference sequence). The CDR3 is made up of 12 amino acids. CDR3 protein: CACYSGIYEQYF. CDR3 in DNA: TGTGCCTGTTATAGCGGGATCTACGAGCAGTACTTC.

CDR3 residues: CASSNSSGRYDTHQYF. For the CDR3, the DNA is TGTGCCAGCAGCAATTCTAGCGGGAGGTATGATACGCATCAGTATTTT. The rearrangement joins TRBV21-1 to TRBJ2-3; the table names TRBD2, a call not compared with the DNA. TRBV21-1 counts as a pseudogene. CDR3 length: 16 residues.

This clone was detected once. The chain is built from TRBV2 and TRBJ2-3; TRBD1 matches 9 bases. The CDR3 has 14 residues. Per germline, CDR1 SNHLY and CDR2 FYNNEI. With V trimmed by 6 bases and J by 5 bases, 6 bases remained unmatched. The chain's CDR3 is CASRGGQGVDTQYF. In DNA form, the CDR3 reads TGTGCCAGCAGGGGGGGACAGGGTGTAGATACGCAGTATTTT.

The count of this clone is one. The chain links TRBV6-5 to TRBJ1-1, with a possible D match to TRBD1 (5 bases). The CDR3 extends over 13 amino acids. The V gene's germline CDR1 is MNHEY and CDR2 SVGAGI. The V end was cut by 8 bases, the J end by 1 base, with 11 bases between. CDR3 loop: CASLTGANTEAFF. CDR3 DNA sequence: TGTGCCAGCTTAACAGGAGCGAACACTGAAGCTTTCTTT.

The rearrangement links TRBV25-1 to TRBJ2-3; TRBD2 aligns across 11 bases. This CDR3 comprises 17 residues. Looked up from germline, CDR1 is MGHDK and CDR2 is SYGVNS. J lost 0 bases, V lost 1 base, and 3 bases had no gene match. The CDR3 region is CASSESGTSGSTDTQYF. CDR3 sequence (DNA): TGTGCCAGCAGTGAATCTGGGACTAGCGGCAGCACAGATACGCAGTATTTT.

Turning to this clone: The CDR3 ends on some other residue instead of the conserved phenylalanine or tryptophan, so this is likely a read error. The chain uses TRBV30 and TRBJ1-5; D possibly corresponds to TRBD1 (5 bases). Per germline, CDR1 GTSNPN and CDR2 SVGIG (reference sequence). V dropped 1 base and J dropped 5 bases, with 9 bases sitting between them. The CDR3 has 13 residues. The CDR3 is CAWSARGDQPQHL. The CDR3 DNA is TGTGCCTGGAGTGCCCGGGGGGATCAGCCCCAGCATCTT.

J is TRBJ2-5 and V is TRBV9, with TRBD2 matching 10 bases. The tail of the sequence fits TRBJ2-7 better, so the J call may be wrong. The CDR3 has 17 amino acids. CDR1 and CDR2 from the germline V gene are SGDLS and YYNGEE. CDR3 region: CASSPRSSGSTSYEQYF. DNA for the CDR3: TGTGCCAGCAGCCCACGCTCTAGCGGGAGCACTTCCTACGAGCAGTACTTC.

The chain joins TRBV30 to TRBJ2-7; 7 positions match TRBD2. J gave up 6 bases and V 7 bases, and 15 bases lay outside the gene matches. In germline, CDR1 is GTSNPN, CDR2 SVGIG (reference sequence). The CDR3 is made up of 14 amino acids. The CDR3: CASGSGAGVGEQYF. The CDR3 DNA follows: TGTGCCTCGGGGAGCGGGGCGGGAGTAGGCGAGCAGTACTTC.

The chain joins TRBV15 to TRBJ1-2; perhaps TRBD1 as D (5 bases). Looked up from germline, CDR1 is LNHNV and CDR2 is YYDKDF (reference sequence). The germline V and J ends were trimmed by 3 bases and 4 bases, with 15 bases remaining between them. The CDR3 contains 15 residues. CDR3 sequence reads: CATSRDSTAGYGYTF. CDR3 bases: TGTGCCACCAGCAGGGATTCGACAGCCGGCTATGGCTACACCTTC.

This clone was seen more than once but under ten times. The V gene is TRBV7-2, the J gene TRBJ2-5; D not certain. Germline assignment: CDR1 SGHTA and CDR2 FQGNSA. This CDR3 contains 14 residues. The ends were cut back, 2 bases at V and 2 bases at J, with 9 bases in the middle. As DNA, the CDR3 is TGTGCCAGCAGCTTAATCGCGTATCAAGAGACCCAGTACTTC. Encoded protein: CASSLIAYQETQYF.

The rearrangement uses TRBV25-1 and TRBJ2-1; a weak D match, TRBD2 (5 bases). This CDR3 spans 17 amino acids. The V gene's germline CDR1 is MGHDK and CDR2 SYGVNS. With 4 bases removed from V and 0 bases from J, the gap between germline ends came to 16 bases. The DNA for the CDR3 is TGTGCCAGCAGTGCCCCCTCCAGGACTCCCTCCTACAATGAGCAGTTCTTC. Its protein is CASSAPSRTPSYNEQFF.

The chain recombines TRBV29-1 with TRBJ2-2; 8 nucleotides align to TRBD1. In germline, CDR1 is SQVTM, CDR2 ANQGSEA. V was clipped by 7 bases and J by 0 bases; unmatched bases: 7. The CDR3 has 15 residues. CDR3 DNA: TGCAGCGCCGGGGACAGGCAGACGAACACCGGGGAGCTGTTTTTT. This gives the protein CSAGDRQTNTGELFF.

The chain is built from TRBV9 and TRBJ2-1; D gene unclear. Per germline, CDR1 SGDLS and CDR2 YYNGEE. V dropped 3 bases and J dropped 5 bases, with 6 bases sitting between them. The CDR3 spans 12 residues. CDR3 DNA: TGTGCCAGCAGCGACCGAGACAATGAGCAGTTCTTC. It codes for CASSDRDNEQFF.

The chain recombines TRBV5-6 with TRBJ2-7; 7 bases fit TRBD1. V lost 3 bases to trimming and J lost 3 bases; unmatched junction nucleotides: 3. Looked up from germline, CDR1 is SGHDT and CDR2 is YYEEEE. CDR3 size: 13 residues. The CDR3 is CASSYGTDYEQYF. DNA for the CDR3: TGTGCCAGCAGCTACGGGACAGACTACGAGCAGTACTTC.

V usage is TRBV7-8 and J usage is TRBJ2-2, with D possibly TRBD2 on 6 matching bases. V lost 5 bases and J lost 14, with 18 bases in between. This CDR3 region has 13 residues. Germline CDR1 and CDR2: SGHVS and FQNEAQ. The CDR3 sequence is CASSTRDWQGLFF. The CDR3 bases are TGTGCCAGCAGCACGCGGGACTGGCAGGGACTGTTTTTT.

V is TRBV4-3 and J is TRBJ2-2, with 7 bases that match TRBD2. Germline V CDR1 and CDR2: LGHNA, YSLEER. V was pared by 5 bases and J by 3 bases, with 12 bases of the junction left unmatched. This CDR3 spans 17 amino acids. CDR3 sequence reads: CASSSRPTSAYTGELFF. CDR3 nucleotides: TGCGCCAGCAGCTCCCGCCCCACTAGCGCCTACACCGGGGAGCTGTTTTTT.

The chain has TRBV2 and TRBJ1-3; weak D call: TRBD1 (5 bases). CDR3 length: 17 residues. The germline gives CDR1 SNHLY, CDR2 FYNNEI. V lost 0 bases to trimming and J lost 2 bases, with 14 bases between them. The CDR3 sequence: CASSEARGPGPGNTIYF. CDR3 in DNA: TGTGCCAGCAGTGAAGCGCGGGGACCGGGGCCTGGAAACACCATATATTTT.

V and J are TRBV15 and TRBJ1-2; D gene ambiguous. The CDR3 spans 14 residues. V lost 2 bases to trimming and J lost 6 bases, with 13 bases between them. From germline, CDR1 is LNHNV and CDR2 YYDKDF (reference sequence). Written as DNA, the CDR3 is TGTGCCACCAGCAGAATAACGACCGAGGATGGCTACACCTTC. Translated, it gives CATSRITTEDGYTF. Full variable domain (remainder filled in from reference TRBV15 and TRBJ1-2): DAMVIQNPRYQVTQFGKPVTLSCSQTLNHNVMYWYQQKSSQAPKLLFHYYDKDFNNEADTPDNFQSRRPNTSFCFLDIRSPGLGDTAMYLCATSRITTEDGYTFGSGTRLTVV.

This clone was picked up a small number of times. The J gene is TRBJ2-1, the V gene TRBV30, with D perhaps matching TRBD2 (5 bases). Trimming cost V 3 bases and J 7 bases, with 16 bases left between them. This CDR3 has 14 residues. Germline CDR1 and CDR2: GTSNPN and SVGIG (reference sequence). The CDR3, as DNA: TGTGCCTGGAGGGGTAGCGTTAATGGGAATGAGCAGTTCTTC. Its protein is CAWRGSVNGNEQFF.

This clone showed up just a few times. The V call is TRBV6-1, the J call TRBJ1-5; D gene ambiguous. The CDR3 contains 14 residues. Trimming took 5 bases from V and 6 from J, leaving 14 bases between them. The germline V gene encodes CDR1 MNHNS and CDR2 SASEGT. CDR3 nucleotide sequence: TGTGCCAGCAGTTTCGGGAACGGCCTTCAGCCCCAGCATTTT. It codes for CASSFGNGLQPQHF.

This clone turned up a few times. The V and J genes are TRBV11-3 and TRBJ2-5; 10 bases map to TRBD2. Matching the DNA end better, TRBJ2-7 makes the J call doubtful. The germline V gene encodes CDR1 SGHNT and CDR2 YENEEA. CDR3 size: 19 residues. DNA for the CDR3: TGTGCCAGCAGCTTAGAAGTTTGGCTAGCGGGAGTGGGCTCCTACGAGCAGTACTTC. Amino acids: CASSLEVWLAGVGSYEQYF.

The rearrangement uses TRBV10-3 and TRBJ2-3, with 7 nucleotides matching TRBD2. The germline V gene encodes CDR1 ENHRY and CDR2 SYGVKD. CDR3 length: 16 residues. J was trimmed by 3 bases and V by 3 bases; bases with no gene match: 9. The CDR3 is CAISEGSSGNTDTQYF. The DNA for the CDR3 is TGTGCCATCAGTGAAGGGTCAAGCGGGAATACAGATACGCAGTATTTT.

This chain uses TRBV5-1 with TRBJ2-7; TRBD1 aligns across 8 bases. The germline V gene encodes CDR1 SGHRS and CDR2 YFSETQ. The CDR3 consists of 18 residues. With V trimmed by 0 bases and J by 4 bases, 15 bases remained unmatched. The CDR3 loop reads CASSLVNRTGIDLYEQYF. CDR3 nucleotide sequence: TGCGCCAGCAGCTTGGTAAACCGGACAGGGATCGATCTTTACGAGCAGTACTTC.

V usage is TRBV19 and J usage is TRBJ1-3, with TRBD1 matching 8 bases. CDR1 is LNHDA, CDR2 SQIVND, per germline (reference sequence). V gave up 7 bases and J gave up 0 bases; unmatched junction bases: 2. There are 14 residues in the CDR3. CDR3 DNA sequence: TGTGCCAGTACAGGGGGCGCCTCTGGAAACACCATATATTTT. It yields the protein CASTGGASGNTIYF. Full variable domain (rest looked up from reference TRBV19 and TRBJ1-3): DGGITQSPKYLFRKEGQNVTLSCEQNLNHDAMYWYRQDPGQGLRLIYYSQIVNDFQKGDIAEGYSVSREKKESFPLTVTSAQKNPTAFYLCASTGGASGNTIYFGEGSWLTVV.